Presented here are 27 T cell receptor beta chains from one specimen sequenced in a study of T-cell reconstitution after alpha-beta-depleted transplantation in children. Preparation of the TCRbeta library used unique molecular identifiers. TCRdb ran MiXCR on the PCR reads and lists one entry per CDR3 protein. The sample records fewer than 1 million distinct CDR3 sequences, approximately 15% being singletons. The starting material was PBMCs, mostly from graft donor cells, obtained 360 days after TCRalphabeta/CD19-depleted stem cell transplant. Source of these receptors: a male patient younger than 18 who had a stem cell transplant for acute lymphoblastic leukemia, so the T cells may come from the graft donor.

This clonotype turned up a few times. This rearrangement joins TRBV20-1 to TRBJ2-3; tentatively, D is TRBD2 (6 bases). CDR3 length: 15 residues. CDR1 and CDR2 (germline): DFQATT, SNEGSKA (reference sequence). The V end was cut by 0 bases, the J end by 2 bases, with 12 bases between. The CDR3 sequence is CSARDLGSVTDTQYF. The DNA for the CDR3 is TGCAGTGCTAGAGATCTCGGGAGCGTCACAGATACGCAGTATTTT.

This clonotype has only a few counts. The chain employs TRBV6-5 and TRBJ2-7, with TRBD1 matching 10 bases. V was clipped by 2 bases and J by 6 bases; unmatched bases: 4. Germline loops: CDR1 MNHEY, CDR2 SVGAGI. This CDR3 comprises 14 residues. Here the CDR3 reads CASSYGGDRGEQYF. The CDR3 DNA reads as TGTGCCAGCAGTTACGGAGGGGACAGGGGCGAGCAGTACTTC.

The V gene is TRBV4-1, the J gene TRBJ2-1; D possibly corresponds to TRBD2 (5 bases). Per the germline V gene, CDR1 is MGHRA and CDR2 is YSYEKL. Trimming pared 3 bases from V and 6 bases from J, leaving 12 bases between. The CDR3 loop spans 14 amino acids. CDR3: CASSHSGMSNEQFF. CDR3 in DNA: TGCGCCAGCAGCCACTCCGGGATGAGCAATGAGCAGTTCTTC.

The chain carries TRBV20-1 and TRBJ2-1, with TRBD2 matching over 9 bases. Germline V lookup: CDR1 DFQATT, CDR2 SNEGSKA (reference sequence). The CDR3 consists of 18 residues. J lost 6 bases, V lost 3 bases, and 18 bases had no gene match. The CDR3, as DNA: TGCAGTGCTAGGGGGGGACTAGCCGGGAAGGGTAGCAGCAATGAGCAGTTCTTC. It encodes CSARGGLAGKGSSNEQFF.

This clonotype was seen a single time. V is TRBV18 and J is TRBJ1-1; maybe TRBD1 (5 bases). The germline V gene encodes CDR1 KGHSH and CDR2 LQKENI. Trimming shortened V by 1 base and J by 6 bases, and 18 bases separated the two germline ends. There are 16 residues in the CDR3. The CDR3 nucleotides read TGTGCCAGCTCACCACAGGGGAGCAGGGTTGAATCTGAAGCTTTCTTT. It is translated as CASSPQGSRVESEAFF.

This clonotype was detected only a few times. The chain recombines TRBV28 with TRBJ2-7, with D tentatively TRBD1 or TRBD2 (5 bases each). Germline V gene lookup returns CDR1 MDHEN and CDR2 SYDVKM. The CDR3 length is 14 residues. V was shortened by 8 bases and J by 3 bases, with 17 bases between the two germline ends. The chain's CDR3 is CASGGSGRVYEQYF. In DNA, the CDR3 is TGTGCCAGCGGGGGATCGGGGCGGGTCTACGAGCAGTACTTC.

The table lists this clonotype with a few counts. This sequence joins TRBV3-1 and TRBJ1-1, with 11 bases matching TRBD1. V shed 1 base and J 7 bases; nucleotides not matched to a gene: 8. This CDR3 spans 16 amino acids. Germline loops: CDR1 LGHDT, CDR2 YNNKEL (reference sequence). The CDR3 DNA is TGTGCCAGCAGCCAAGCCCGGACAGGGGGCTCGGGTGAAGCTTTCTTT. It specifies CASSQARTGGSGEAFF.

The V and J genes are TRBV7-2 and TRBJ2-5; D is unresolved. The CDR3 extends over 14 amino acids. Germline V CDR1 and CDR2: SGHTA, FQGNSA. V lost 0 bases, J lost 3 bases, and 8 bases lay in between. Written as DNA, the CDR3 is TGTGCCAGCAGCTTAGCGCTATGGAAAGAGACCCAGTACTTC. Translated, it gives CASSLALWKETQYF.

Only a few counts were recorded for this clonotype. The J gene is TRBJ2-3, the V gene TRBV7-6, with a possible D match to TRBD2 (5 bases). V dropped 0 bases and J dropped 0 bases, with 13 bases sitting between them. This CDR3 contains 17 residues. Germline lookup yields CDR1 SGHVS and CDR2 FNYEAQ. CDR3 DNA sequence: TGTGCCAGCAGCTTAGCGCAAAGCGGATGGAGCACAGATACGCAGTATTTT. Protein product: CASSLAQSGWSTDTQYF.

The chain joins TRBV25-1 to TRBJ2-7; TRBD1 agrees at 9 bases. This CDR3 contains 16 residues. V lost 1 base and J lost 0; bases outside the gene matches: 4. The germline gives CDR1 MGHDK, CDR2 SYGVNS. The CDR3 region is CASSEWGTGSSYEQYF. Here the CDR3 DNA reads TGTGCCAGCAGTGAATGGGGGACAGGGAGCTCCTACGAGCAGTACTTC.

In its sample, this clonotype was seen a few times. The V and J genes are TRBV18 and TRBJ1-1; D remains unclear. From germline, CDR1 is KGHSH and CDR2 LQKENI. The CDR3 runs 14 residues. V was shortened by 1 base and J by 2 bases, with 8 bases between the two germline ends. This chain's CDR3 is CASSPQSTNTEAFF. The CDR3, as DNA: TGTGCCAGCTCACCACAATCCACTAACACTGAAGCTTTCTTT.

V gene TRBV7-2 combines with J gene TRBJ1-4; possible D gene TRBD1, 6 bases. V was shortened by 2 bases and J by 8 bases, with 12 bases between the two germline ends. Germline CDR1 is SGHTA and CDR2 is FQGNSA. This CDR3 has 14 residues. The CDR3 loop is CASSLQGSGEKLFF. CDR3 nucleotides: TGTGCCAGCAGCTTACAGGGGAGTGGGGAAAAACTGTTTTTT.

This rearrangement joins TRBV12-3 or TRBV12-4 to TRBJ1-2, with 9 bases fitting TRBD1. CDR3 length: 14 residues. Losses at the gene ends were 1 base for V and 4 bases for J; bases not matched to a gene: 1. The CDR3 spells CASSLVDRGYGYTF. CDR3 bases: TGTGCCAGCAGTTTAGTGGACAGGGGCTATGGCTACACCTTC.

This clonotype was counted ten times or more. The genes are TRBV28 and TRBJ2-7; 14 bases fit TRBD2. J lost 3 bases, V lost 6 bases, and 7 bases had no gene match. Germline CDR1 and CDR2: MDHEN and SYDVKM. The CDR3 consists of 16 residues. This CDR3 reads CASRLGTSGRSYEQYF. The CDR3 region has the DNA TGTGCCAGCAGGCTAGGGACTAGCGGGAGAAGCTACGAGCAGTACTTC.

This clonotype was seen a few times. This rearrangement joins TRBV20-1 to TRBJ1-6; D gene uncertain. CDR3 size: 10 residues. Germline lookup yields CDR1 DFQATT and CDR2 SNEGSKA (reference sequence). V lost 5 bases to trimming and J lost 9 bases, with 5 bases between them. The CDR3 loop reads CSAQFSPLHF. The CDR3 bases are TGCAGTGCTCAGTTTTCACCCCTCCACTTT.

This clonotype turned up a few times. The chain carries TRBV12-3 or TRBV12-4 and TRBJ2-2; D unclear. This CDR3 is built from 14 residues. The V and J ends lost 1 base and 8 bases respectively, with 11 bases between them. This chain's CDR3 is CASSLVGSGGELFF. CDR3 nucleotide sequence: TGTGCCAGCAGTTTAGTCGGCTCTGGTGGGGAGCTGTTTTTT.

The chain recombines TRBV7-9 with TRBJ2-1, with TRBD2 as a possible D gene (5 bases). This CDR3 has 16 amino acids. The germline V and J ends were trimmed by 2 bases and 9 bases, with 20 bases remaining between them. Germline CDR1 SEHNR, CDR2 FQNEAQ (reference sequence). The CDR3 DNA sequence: TGTGCCAGCAGCTTATTTGTGGGAGTGGGGAGTAGTGAGCAGTTCTTC. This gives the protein CASSLFVGVGSSEQFF.

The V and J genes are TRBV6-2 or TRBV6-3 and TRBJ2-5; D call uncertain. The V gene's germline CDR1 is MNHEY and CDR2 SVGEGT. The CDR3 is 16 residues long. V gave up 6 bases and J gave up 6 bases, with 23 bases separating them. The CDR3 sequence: CASSPLGALAVKTQYF. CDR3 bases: TGTGCCAGCAGCCCGTTGGGCGCGTTGGCGGTTAAGACCCAGTACTTC.

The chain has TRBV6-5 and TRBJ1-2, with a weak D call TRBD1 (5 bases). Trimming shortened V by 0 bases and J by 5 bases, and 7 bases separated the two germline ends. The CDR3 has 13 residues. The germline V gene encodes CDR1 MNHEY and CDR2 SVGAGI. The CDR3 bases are TGTGCCAGCAGTTACTCCCAGGGATATGGCTACACCTTC. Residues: CASSYSQGYGYTF.

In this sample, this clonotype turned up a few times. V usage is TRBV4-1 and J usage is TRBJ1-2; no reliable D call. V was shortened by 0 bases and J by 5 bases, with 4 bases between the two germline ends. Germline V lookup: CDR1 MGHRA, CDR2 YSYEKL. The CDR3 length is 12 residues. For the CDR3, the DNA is TGCGCCAGCAGCCAAGAAAATTATGGCTACACCTTC. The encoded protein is CASSQENYGYTF.

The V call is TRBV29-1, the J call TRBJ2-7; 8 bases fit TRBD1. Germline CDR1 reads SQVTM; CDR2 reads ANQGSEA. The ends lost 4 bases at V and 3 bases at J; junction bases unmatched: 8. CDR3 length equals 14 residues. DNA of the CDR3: TGCAGCGTTGGGACAGGGAGAACCCTCTACGAGCAGTACTTC. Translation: CSVGTGRTLYEQYF.

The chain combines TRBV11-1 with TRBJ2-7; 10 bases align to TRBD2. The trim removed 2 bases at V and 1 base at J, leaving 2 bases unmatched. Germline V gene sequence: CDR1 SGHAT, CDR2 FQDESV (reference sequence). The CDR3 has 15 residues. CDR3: CASSLSGRESYEQYF. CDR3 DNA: TGTGCCAGCAGCTTAAGCGGGAGGGAATCCTACGAGCAGTACTTC.

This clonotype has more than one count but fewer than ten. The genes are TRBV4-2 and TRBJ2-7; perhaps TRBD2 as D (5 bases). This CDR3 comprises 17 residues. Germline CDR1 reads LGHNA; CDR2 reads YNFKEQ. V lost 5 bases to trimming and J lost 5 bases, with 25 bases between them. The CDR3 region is CASSKLDSSLGRDEQYF. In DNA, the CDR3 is TGTGCCAGCAGCAAACTCGACTCGAGTCTCGGGCGGGACGAGCAGTACTTC.

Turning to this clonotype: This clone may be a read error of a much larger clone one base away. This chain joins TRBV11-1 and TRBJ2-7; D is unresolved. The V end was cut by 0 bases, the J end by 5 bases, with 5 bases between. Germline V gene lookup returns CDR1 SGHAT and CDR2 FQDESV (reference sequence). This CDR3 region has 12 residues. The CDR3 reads CASSLAADEQYF. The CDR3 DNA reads TGTGCCAGCAGCTTAGCGGCGGACGAGCAGTACTTC.

The CDR3 reads CASSHHKLGTSGEQYF. The CDR3 coding sequence is TGCGCCAGCAGCCACCACAAGTTAGGGACTAGCGGCGAGCAGTACTTC. The rearrangement joins TRBV4-1 to TRBJ2-7, with TRBD2 identical over 11 bases. The germline CDR1 and CDR2 sequences are MGHRA and YSYEKL. The CDR3 spans 16 residues. The V and J ends lost 3 bases and 6 bases, in that order; junction bases with no gene match: 10.

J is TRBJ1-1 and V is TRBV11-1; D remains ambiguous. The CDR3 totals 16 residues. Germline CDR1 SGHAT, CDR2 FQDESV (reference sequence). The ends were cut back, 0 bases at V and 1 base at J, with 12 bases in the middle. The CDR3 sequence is CASSLASPTPNTEAFF. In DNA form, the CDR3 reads TGTGCCAGCAGCTTAGCTTCCCCAACCCCGAACACTGAAGCTTTCTTT.

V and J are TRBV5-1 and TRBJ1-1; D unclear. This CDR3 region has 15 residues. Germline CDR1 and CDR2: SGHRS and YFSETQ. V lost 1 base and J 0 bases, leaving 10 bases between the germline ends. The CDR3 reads CASSLQQHMNTEAFF. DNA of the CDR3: TGCGCCAGCAGCTTGCAACAGCACATGAACACTGAAGCTTTCTTT.